These 19 T cell receptor beta chains were sequenced from one sample in a study of long-term antiretroviral therapy in people with HIV (dated by TCRdb to the early 2020s). The immunoSEQ hsTCRB v3.0 assay was used at survey level resolution to sequence the TRB variable region. Not all clones reach the TCRdb copy of this immuneACCESS table, which keeps in-frame sequences only. Checked studies attribute under half of the gap to unresolved V genes and leave the rest unexplained. Counted in this sample were about 30,000 clones; about 94% of them appeared once. The ten largest make up roughly 4% of the sample. Sequencing was performed on unsorted PBMCs, taken more than 5 years after starting antiretroviral therapy. The source is a woman aged 50 to 65 with HIV.

This clone has a single count. The J gene is TRBJ2-5, the V gene TRBV5-1; a possible D gene is TRBD2 (6 bases). CDR1 is SGHRS and CDR2 is YFSETQ in the germline V gene. V was trimmed by 1 base and J by 4 bases, leaving 14 bases between them. The CDR3 sequence is 15 residues long. This CDR3 is CASSLRRGGGETQYF. The CDR3 nucleotides are TGCGCCAGCAGCTTGCGGAGGGGCGGTGGAGAGACCCAGTACTTC.

This chain joins TRBV5-4 and TRBJ1-2; no clear D. There are 12 residues in the CDR3. V was clipped by 0 bases and J by 8 bases, with 8 bases between them. Per the germline V gene, CDR1 is SGHNT and CDR2 is YYREEE (reference sequence). Here the CDR3 reads CASSLEVHGYTF. The CDR3 nucleotides read TGTGCCAGCAGCTTGGAAGTTCACGGCTACACCTTC.

This chain joins TRBV27 and TRBJ2-5, with 7 bases lining up with TRBD1. The CDR3 consists of 15 residues. After removal of 3 bases from V and 1 base from J, the junction contained 5 bases not matched to a gene. The germline CDR1 and CDR2 sequences are MNHEY and SMNVEV (reference sequence). CDR3 protein: CASSFSRDSQETQYF. The DNA of the CDR3 is TGTGCCAGCAGTTTCTCCCGGGACAGCCAAGAGACCCAGTACTTC.

This clone was seen a handful of times. This sequence joins TRBV5-5 and TRBJ2-7; 10 bases line up with TRBD2. After removal of 7 bases from V and 5 bases from J, the junction contained 12 bases not matched to a gene. CDR3 length: 15 amino acids. Germline values: CDR1 SGHKS, CDR2 YYEKEE (reference sequence). The CDR3 DNA is TGTGCCAGCGCCGGCAGCGGGGGGGCCATCAACGAGCAGTACTTC. Translated: CASAGSGGAINEQYF.

The gene calls are TRBV9 and TRBJ2-1; D possibly matches TRBD1 or TRBD2 (5 bases each). Germline CDR1 reads SGDLS; CDR2 reads YYNGEE. The CDR3 totals 13 residues. With 0 bases removed from V and 9 bases from J, the gap between germline ends came to 10 bases. The CDR3 sequence is CASSVVEGPEQFF. As DNA, the CDR3 is TGTGCCAGCAGCGTAGTTGAGGGGCCTGAGCAGTTCTTC.

This chain links TRBV5-1 with TRBJ2-1, with 13 bases fitting TRBD2. The CDR3 has 15 amino acids. Germline V CDR1 and CDR2: SGHRS, YFSETQ. The V segment lost 0 bases and the J segment 12 bases; nucleotides outside the gene matches: 6. CDR3 nucleotides: TGCGCCAGCAGCTTGGCTGGGACTAGCGGGGCCGGGCAGTTCTTC. Protein: CASSLAGTSGAGQFF.

The chain is built from TRBV30 and TRBJ2-5, with D possibly called TRBD1 or TRBD2 (5 bases each). V dropped 2 bases and J dropped 4 bases, with 11 bases sitting between them. CDR3 length: 13 amino acids. The germline V gene has CDR1 GTSNPN and CDR2 SVGIG (reference sequence). The CDR3 loop is CAWSLNGGETQYF. CDR3 coding DNA: TGTGCCTGGAGTTTGAATGGGGGAGAGACCCAGTACTTC.

This clone was observed a few times. The gene calls are TRBV25-1 and TRBJ1-2, with a possible D match to TRBD1 (5 bases). Per germline, CDR1 MGHDK and CDR2 SYGVNS. The length of the CDR3 is 14 residues. V lost 5 bases, J lost 2 bases, and 12 bases lay in between. In DNA form, the CDR3 reads TGTGCCAGCAGTCAACTGGGGGGGAACTATGGCTACACCTTC. Amino acids: CASSQLGGNYGYTF.

The chain is built from TRBV11-3 and TRBJ2-5, with TRBD1 as a possible D gene (6 bases). Deletions cut 3 bases from V and 5 bases from J, with 16 bases between. The CDR3 contains 15 residues. CDR1 and CDR2 (germline): SGHNT, YENEEA. CDR3 protein: CASSFGTGPRETQYF. The CDR3 DNA follows: TGTGCCAGCAGCTTTGGAACAGGGCCCCGTGAGACCCAGTACTTC.

The V and J genes are TRBV7-2 and TRBJ2-5; D gene unclear. The CDR3 length is 13 residues. In germline, CDR1 is SGHTA, CDR2 FQGNSA. V lost 0 bases to trimming and J lost 7 bases, with 9 bases between them. For the CDR3, the DNA is TGTGCCAGCAGCTTAGCGGGGTTCGGGACCCAGTACTTC. Its protein product is CASSLAGFGTQYF.

The chain links TRBV2 to TRBJ2-2; perhaps D is TRBD1 or TRBD2 (6 bases each). Germline V gives CDR1 SNHLY, CDR2 FYNNEI. V was trimmed by 1 base and J by 2 bases, leaving 11 bases between them. The CDR3 is 16 residues long. The CDR3 sequence is CASSEVRGLNTGELFF. DNA of the CDR3: TGTGCCAGCAGTGAAGTTCGGGGGCTCAACACCGGGGAGCTGTTTTTT.

The chain combines TRBV6-6 with TRBJ1-5; no definite D call. This CDR3 region has 16 residues. Trimming took 3 bases from V and 6 from J, leaving 18 bases between them. Germline V gives CDR1 MNHNY, CDR2 SVGAGI (reference sequence). The CDR3 loop is CASSYTYGVLGQPQHF. For the CDR3, the DNA is TGTGCCAGCAGTTATACATACGGGGTTTTGGGTCAGCCCCAGCATTTT.

The chain couples TRBV7-9 to TRBJ2-7; 7 nucleotides line up with TRBD2. The germline V gene encodes CDR1 SEHNR and CDR2 FQNEAQ (reference sequence). The CDR3 is 13 amino acids. The V segment lost 1 base and the J segment 4 bases; nucleotides outside the gene matches: 1. CDR3: CASSLGGGYEQYF. CDR3 DNA sequence: TGTGCCAGCAGCTTAGGGGGGGGGTACGAGCAGTACTTC.

V gene TRBV7-3 combines with J gene TRBJ2-3; 10 nucleotides line up with TRBD2. The CDR3 has 17 amino acids. V dropped 2 bases and J dropped 2; count of bases not matched to a gene: 7. Germline CDR1 SGHTA, CDR2 FQGTGA. CDR3 sequence reads: CASSLAGSGGVTDTQYF. CDR3 nucleotide sequence: TGTGCCAGCAGCTTAGCGGGGAGCGGGGGGGTCACAGATACGCAGTATTTT.

The chain is built from TRBV19 and TRBJ1-2; D ambiguous. CDR1 is LNHDA and CDR2 is SQIVND in the germline V gene (reference sequence). V lost 5 bases and J lost 4, with 8 bases in between. The CDR3 totals 12 residues. The CDR3 spells CASSPGSYGYTF. CDR3 in DNA: TGTGCCAGTAGTCCGGGGTCCTATGGCTACACCTTC.

The gene calls are TRBV19 and TRBJ1-3; D is unresolved. The CDR3 runs to 15 residues. V was cut by 3 bases and J by 0 bases, with 9 bases left in between. CDR1 is LNHDA and CDR2 is SQIVND in the germline V gene (reference sequence). The CDR3 DNA reads TGTGCCAGTAGTATCCGACATTTCTCTGGAAACACCATATATTTT. This gives the protein CASSIRHFSGNTIYF.

The CDR3 nucleotides read TGCGCCAGCAGCTTCGCAGGCGACCAGTACTTC. As protein: CASSFAGDQYF. The genes are TRBV5-1 and TRBJ2-5; D unresolved. The ends were cut back, 2 bases at V and 10 bases at J, with 9 bases in the middle. This CDR3 comprises 11 residues. The germline gives CDR1 SGHRS, CDR2 YFSETQ. Together with reference TRBV5-1 and TRBJ2-5, the CDR3 gives the full variable domain: KAGVTQTPRYLIKTRGQQVTLSCSPISGHRSVSWYQQTPGQGLQFLFEYFSETQRNKGNFPGRFSGRQFSNSRSEMNVSTLELGDSALYLCASSFAGDQYFGPGTRLLVL.

The chain couples TRBV15 to TRBJ1-1, with 7 bases matching TRBD1. V lost 1 base to trimming and J lost 4 bases; unmatched junction nucleotides: 3. Per the germline V gene, CDR1 is LNHNV and CDR2 is YYDKDF (reference sequence). The CDR3 has 14 residues. CDR3 sequence (DNA): TGTGCCACCAGCAGAGTGCAGGGGGGCACTGAAGCTTTCTTT. It translates to CATSRVQGGTEAFF.

The chain employs TRBV13 and TRBJ1-2, with D possibly matching TRBD1 (6 bases). Germline assignment: CDR1 PRHDT and CDR2 FYEKMQ (reference sequence). Trimming stripped 5 bases from V and 8 bases from J, with 18 bases between. CDR3 size: 14 residues. CDR3 in DNA: TGTGCCAGCAGCCCGATGGGGGGCGGGGACGGCTACACCTTC. Its protein product is CASSPMGGGDGYTF.